This is a list of T cell receptor beta chains from one sample in a study of T cells in Graves' hyperthyroidism and ophthalmopathy. TCRdb processed the multiplex PCR reads anew with MiXCR; each CDR3 protein has one entry. The sample comprises about 600,000 distinct CDR3 sequences, 16% of which are singletons, and 3% to 4% rests with the top ten. Sequenced: blood. These receptors all stem from a middle-aged woman with Graves' ophthalmopathy. Both conserved end residues are part of each CDR3. A D gene is named only where the DNA matches it firmly. Size is stated for part of the rows, as once, few or many counts, or as a class when the clone is expanded.

d_call,j_call,v_call,clone_size,cdr3_nt,cdr3_aa
.,TRBJ1-1,TRBV12-5,many,TGTGCTAGTGGTTTGCGGTACGGATTAGGAGTGAACACTGAAGCTTTCTTT,CASGLRYGLGVNTEAFF
.,TRBJ1-5,TRBV12-3/TRBV12-4,.,TGTGCCAGCAGTTTATCTATCCCGAGCTCCACCGGATCGTATCAGCCCCAGCATTTT,CASSLSIPSSTGSYQPQHF
.,TRBJ2-1,TRBV19,many,TGTGCCAGTAGTATTTGGGCGGAAAGGGGCAATGAGCAGTTCTTC,CASSIWAERGNEQFF
TRBD2,TRBJ2-3,TRBV20-1,once,TGCAGTGCTGCCGGGACTAGCGGGAGCGGGAATACGCAGTATTTT,CSAAGTSGSGNTQYF
.,TRBJ1-1,TRBV12-3/TRBV12-4,many,TGTGCCAGCAGTTTAGATGTTGGATGGACTGAAGCTTTCTTT,CASSLDVGWTEAFF
TRBD2,TRBJ2-4,TRBV2,.,TGTGCCAGCAGTCCCCCCGGACTAGCGGGCAGTGTACAGTACTTC,CASSPPGLAGSVQYF
TRBD2,TRBJ2-1,TRBV4-2,many,TGTGCCAGCAGCCAAACCCAGACTAGCGGGAGCTCGGAGTACAATGAGCAGTTCTTC,CASSQTQTSGSSEYNEQFF
.,TRBJ2-7,TRBV28,many,TGTGCCAGCAGTTTAATCCAGGGAAGGGGCGAGCAGTACTTC,CASSLIQGRGEQYF
TRBD2,TRBJ2-1,TRBV11-2,many,TGTGCCAGCAGCTTCCTCAGCGGGGTTGGCAATGAGCAGTTCTTC,CASSFLSGVGNEQFF
.,TRBJ2-1,TRBV12-3/TRBV12-4,many,TGTGCCAGCAGTTTTGTCCAGACGACGGGGAGTGAGCAGTTCTTC,CASSFVQTTGSEQFF
.,TRBJ2-2,TRBV7-3,many,TGTGCCAGCAGCTTAAACCAGAGAGGGGACGGGGAGCTGTTTTTT,CASSLNQRGDGELFF
TRBD2,TRBJ2-3,TRBV11-2,many,TGTGCCAGCAGCTTAACGGCGGGGGGGCGGATAGATACGCAGTATTTT,CASSLTAGGRIDTQYF
.,TRBJ1-4,TRBV28,few,TGTGCCAGCAGTTTAACAGGGAGTGAAAAACTGTTTTTT,CASSLTGSEKLFF
.,TRBJ2-7,TRBV28,.,TGTGCCAGCAGTTTATACCTGGGACTTAGCTCCTACGAGCAGTACTTC,CASSLYLGLSSYEQYF
.,TRBJ1-1,TRBV6-2/TRBV6-3,.,TGTGCCAGCAGTTATATCCCGGTCCGGAGATACACTGAAGCTTTCTTT,CASSYIPVRRYTEAFF
.,TRBJ2-3,TRBV28,few,TGTGCCAGCAGTCCGCCGCGGATCGCAGATACGCAGTATTTT,CASSPPRIADTQYF
.,TRBJ2-7,TRBV7-2,.,TGTGCCAGCAGCTTACTCGGGTCTGGGGACGAGCAGTACTTC,CASSLLGSGDEQYF
.,TRBJ2-1,TRBV7-9,medium-sized,TGTGCCAGCAGGGCAGGGGAGTACAATGAGCAGTTCTTC,CASRAGEYNEQFF
.,TRBJ2-3,TRBV7-2,many,TGTGCCAGCAGCTTAGATTTCGATACGCAGTATTTT,CASSLDFDTQYF
.,TRBJ2-4,TRBV13,few,TGTGCCAGCAGCTCTAGAGGGCTGACACAACTTCAGGACAAAAACATTCAGTACTTC,CASSSRGLTQLQDKNIQYF
.,TRBJ2-7,TRBV10-3,.,TGTGCCATCAGCCAACACTACGAGCAGTACTTC,CAISQHYEQYF
TRBD1,TRBJ1-5,TRBV12-5,few,TGTGCTAGTGGCGCGGGTTCGACAGGGGGACAGCCCCAGCATTTT,CASGAGSTGGQPQHF
TRBD2,TRBJ2-7,TRBV25-1,many,TGTGCCAGCAGTGGGGGGCTAGCGGGCGGCCCCGAGCAGTACTTC,CASSGGLAGGPEQYF
TRBD1,TRBJ1-1,TRBV7-6,many,TGTGCCAGCAGCCATACATTCACGGGGGTAGGGGGCTACACTGAAGCTTTCTTT,CASSHTFTGVGGYTEAFF
TRBD1,TRBJ1-1,TRBV2,few,TGTGCCAGCAACTTAGGGGGCGCGGTGAACACTGAAGCTTTCTTT,CASNLGGAVNTEAFF
.,TRBJ2-1,TRBV11-2,many,TGTGCCAGCAGCTTAGATCCGAGTAGCTCCTACAATGAGCAGTTCTTC,CASSLDPSSSYNEQFF
.,TRBJ2-2,TRBV5-1,few,TGCGCCAGCAGCTTGGCCGGCCTTACAGGGACCGGGGAGCTGTTTTTT,CASSLAGLTGTGELFF
TRBD2,TRBJ2-1,TRBV29-1,many,TGCAGCGTTGGACGGGAGGCCGGCAATGAGCAGTTCTTC,CSVGREAGNEQFF
.,TRBJ2-1,TRBV9,.,TGTGCCAGCAGCGTAGAAGGAGGGGGGGCAGGTGGTGAGCAGTTCTTC,CASSVEGGGAGGEQFF
.,TRBJ1-5,TRBV5-1,once,TGCGCCAGCAGCTTGGGGACAGTTTCAGGGCAGCCCCAGCATTTT,CASSLGTVSGQPQHF
TRBD1,TRBJ2-7,TRBV5-1,many,TGCGCCAGCAGCTCAAGGGACAGATCCTACGAGCAGTACTTC,CASSSRDRSYEQYF
TRBD2,TRBJ2-7,TRBV19,few,TGTGCCAGTAGTGCAGGGGCTCTAGGGACTAGCGGGAGATTCTTGGAGGAGCAGTACTTC,CASSAGALGTSGRFLEEQYF
.,TRBJ2-3,TRBV7-9,many,TGTGCCAGCAGCTTCGAAAGCACAGATACGCAGTATTTT,CASSFESTDTQYF
.,TRBJ2-1,TRBV7-9,many,TGTGCCAGCAGCTTAGCGCGGACACCCGAGAATGACAATGAGCAGTTCTTC,CASSLARTPENDNEQFF
.,TRBJ2-5,TRBV10-2,few,TGCGCCAGCAGTGGACAGCCAATTGAGACCCAGTACTTC,CASSGQPIETQYF
.,TRBJ2-5,TRBV29-1,many,TGCACCGCCGGCCCCAGCGGGCGGGAAGAGACCCAGTACTTC,CTAGPSGREETQYF
.,TRBJ2-7,TRBV29-1,few,TGCAGCGCCTCCACCGGGACAGGGGGGACTAGCGCCCCCGACGAGCAGTACTTC,CSASTGTGGTSAPDEQYF
TRBD1,TRBJ2-5,TRBV20-1,many,TGCAGTGCTACCGGGACAGGGGTATTCGGGGAGACCCAGTACTTC,CSATGTGVFGETQYF
.,TRBJ2-2,TRBV30,.,TGTGCCTGGAGTGTAGCCACCGCCGGGGAGCTGTTTTTT,CAWSVATAGELFF
.,TRBJ1-5,TRBV28,many,TGTGCCAGCAGTCCGGAGGGGGTCAATCAGCCCCAGCATTTT,CASSPEGVNQPQHF
.,TRBJ2-3,TRBV4-2,few,TGTGCCAGCAGCCAACCCACGGACACAGATACGCAGTATTTT,CASSQPTDTDTQYF
.,TRBJ1-1,TRBV11-2,many,TGTGCCAGCAGCTTTCCAACTCGTGACAGCTTGAACACTGAAGCTTTCTTT,CASSFPTRDSLNTEAFF
.,TRBJ1-5,TRBV27,few,TGTGCCAGCAGTTTAAGGGGAGGGGGTAGCAATCAGCCCCAGCATTTT,CASSLRGGGSNQPQHF
.,TRBJ1-1,TRBV29-1,.,TGCAGCCCTTACTATGAGGGGAAAGCTTTCTTT,CSPYYEGKAFF
.,TRBJ2-7,TRBV6-5,many,TGTGCCAGCAGTTACTCCGCCTCGCGGGACTTCTACTACGAGCAGTACTTC,CASSYSASRDFYYEQYF
.,TRBJ2-3,TRBV12-3/TRBV12-4,many,TGTGCCAGCAGTTTAGGGTGGTCTAGCACAGATACGCAGTATTTT,CASSLGWSSTDTQYF
.,TRBJ1-5,TRBV15,.,TGTGCCACCAGCGGGCGGGGGGCGGAAAATCAGCCCCAGCATTTT,CATSGRGAENQPQHF
TRBD1,TRBJ2-7,TRBV19,.,TGTGCCAGTAGCCCCCACGGGACAGATCTTACCTACGAGCAGTACTTC,CASSPHGTDLTYEQYF
TRBD2,TRBJ2-1,TRBV28,many,TGTGCCAGCCTACCCCCGGGACTAGCGGCTAATGAGCAGTTCTTC,CASLPPGLAANEQFF